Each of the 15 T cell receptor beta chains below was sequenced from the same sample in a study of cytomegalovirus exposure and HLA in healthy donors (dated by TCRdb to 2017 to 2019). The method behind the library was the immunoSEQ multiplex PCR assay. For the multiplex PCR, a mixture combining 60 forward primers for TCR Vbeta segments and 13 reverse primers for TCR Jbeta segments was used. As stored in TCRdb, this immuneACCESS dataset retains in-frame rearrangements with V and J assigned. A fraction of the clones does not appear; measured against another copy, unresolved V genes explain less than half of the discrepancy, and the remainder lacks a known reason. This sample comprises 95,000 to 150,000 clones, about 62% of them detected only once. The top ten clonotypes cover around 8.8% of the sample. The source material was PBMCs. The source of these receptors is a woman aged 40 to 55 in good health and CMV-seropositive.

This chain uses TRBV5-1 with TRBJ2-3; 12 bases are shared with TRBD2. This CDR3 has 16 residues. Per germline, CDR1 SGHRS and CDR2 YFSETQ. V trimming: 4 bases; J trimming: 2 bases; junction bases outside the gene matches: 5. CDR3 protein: CASSLGLAGLTDTQYF. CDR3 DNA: TGCGCCAGCAGCCTGGGACTAGCGGGTCTCACAGATACGCAGTATTTT.

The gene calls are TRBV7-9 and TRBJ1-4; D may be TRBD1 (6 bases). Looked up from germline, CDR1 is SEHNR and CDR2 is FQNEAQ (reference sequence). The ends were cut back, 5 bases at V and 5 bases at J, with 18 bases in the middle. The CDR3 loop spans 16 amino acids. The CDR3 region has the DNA TGTGCCAGCAGCCGGGGGGCCCCGGATAAGAATGAAAAACTGTTTTTT. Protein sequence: CASSRGAPDKNEKLFF.

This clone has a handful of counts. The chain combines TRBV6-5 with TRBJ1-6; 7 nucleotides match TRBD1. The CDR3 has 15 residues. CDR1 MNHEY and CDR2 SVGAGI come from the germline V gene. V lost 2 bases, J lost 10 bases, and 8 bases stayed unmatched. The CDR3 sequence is CASSYVPDRESPLHF. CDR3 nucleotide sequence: TGTGCCAGCAGTTACGTACCTGACAGGGAATCACCCCTCCACTTT.

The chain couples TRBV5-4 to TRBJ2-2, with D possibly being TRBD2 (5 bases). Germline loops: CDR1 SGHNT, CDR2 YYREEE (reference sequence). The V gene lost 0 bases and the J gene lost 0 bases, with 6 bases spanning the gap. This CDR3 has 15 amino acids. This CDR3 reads CASSLEGANTGELFF. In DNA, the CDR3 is TGTGCCAGCAGCTTGGAGGGAGCGAACACCGGGGAGCTGTTTTTT.

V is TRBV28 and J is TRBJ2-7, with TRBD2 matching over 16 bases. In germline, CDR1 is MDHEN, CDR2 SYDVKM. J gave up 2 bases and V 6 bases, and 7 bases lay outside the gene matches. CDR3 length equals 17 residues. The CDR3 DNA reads TGTGCCAGCAGCCTCCAGGGACTAGCGGGAGGGACCTACGAGCAGTACTTC. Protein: CASSLQGLAGGTYEQYF.

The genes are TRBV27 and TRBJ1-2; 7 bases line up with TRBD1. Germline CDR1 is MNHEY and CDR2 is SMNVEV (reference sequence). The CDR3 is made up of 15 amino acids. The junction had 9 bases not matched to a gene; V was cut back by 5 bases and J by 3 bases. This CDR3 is CASSELTGNYYGYTF. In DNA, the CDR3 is TGTGCCAGCAGTGAGCTGACAGGGAATTACTATGGCTACACCTTC.

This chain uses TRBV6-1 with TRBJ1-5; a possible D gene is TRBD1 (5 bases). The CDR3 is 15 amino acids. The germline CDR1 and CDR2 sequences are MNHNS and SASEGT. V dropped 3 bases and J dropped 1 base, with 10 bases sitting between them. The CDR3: CASSETAPSNQPQHF. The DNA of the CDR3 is TGTGCCAGCAGTGAGACAGCTCCGAGCAATCAGCCCCAGCATTTT.

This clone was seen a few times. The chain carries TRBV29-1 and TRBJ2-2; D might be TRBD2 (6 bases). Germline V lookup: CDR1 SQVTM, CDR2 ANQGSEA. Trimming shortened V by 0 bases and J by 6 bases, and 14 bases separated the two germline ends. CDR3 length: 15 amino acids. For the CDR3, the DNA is TGCAGCGTTGAAGATCCCCGGGAGCCCCCCGGGGAGCTGTTTTTT. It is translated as CSVEDPREPPGELFF.

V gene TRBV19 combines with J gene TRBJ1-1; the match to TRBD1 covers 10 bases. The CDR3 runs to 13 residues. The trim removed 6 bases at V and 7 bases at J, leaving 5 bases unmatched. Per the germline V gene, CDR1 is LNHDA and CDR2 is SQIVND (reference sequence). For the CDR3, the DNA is TGTGCCAGTAGCGAAGACAGGGGGCGTGAAGCTTTCTTT. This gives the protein CASSEDRGREAFF.

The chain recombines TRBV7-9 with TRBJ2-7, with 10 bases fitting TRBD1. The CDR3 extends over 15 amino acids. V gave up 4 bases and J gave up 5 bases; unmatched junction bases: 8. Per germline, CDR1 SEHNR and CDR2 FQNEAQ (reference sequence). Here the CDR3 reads CASSYSGTGVDEQYF. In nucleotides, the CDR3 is TGTGCCAGCAGCTACTCCGGGACAGGGGTGGACGAGCAGTACTTC.

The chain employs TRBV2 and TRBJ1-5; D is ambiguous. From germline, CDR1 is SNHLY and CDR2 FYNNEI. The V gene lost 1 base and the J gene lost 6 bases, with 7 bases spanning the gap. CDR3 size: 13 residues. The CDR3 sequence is CASSEGLVQPQHF. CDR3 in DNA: TGTGCCAGCAGTGAAGGGCTTGTTCAGCCCCAGCATTTT.

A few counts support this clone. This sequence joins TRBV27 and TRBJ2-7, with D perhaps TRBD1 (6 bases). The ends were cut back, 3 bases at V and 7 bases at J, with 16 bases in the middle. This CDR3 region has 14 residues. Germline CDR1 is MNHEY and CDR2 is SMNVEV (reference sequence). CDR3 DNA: TGTGCCAGCAGTTTGTCTCCGGACAGACGAGAGCAGTACTTC. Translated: CASSLSPDRREQYF.

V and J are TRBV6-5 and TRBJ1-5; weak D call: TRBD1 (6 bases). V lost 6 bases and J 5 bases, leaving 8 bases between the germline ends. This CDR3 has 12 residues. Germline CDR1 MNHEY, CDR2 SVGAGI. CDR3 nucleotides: TGTGCCAGCAGACAGGGAGATCAGCCCCAGCATTTT. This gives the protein CASRQGDQPQHF.

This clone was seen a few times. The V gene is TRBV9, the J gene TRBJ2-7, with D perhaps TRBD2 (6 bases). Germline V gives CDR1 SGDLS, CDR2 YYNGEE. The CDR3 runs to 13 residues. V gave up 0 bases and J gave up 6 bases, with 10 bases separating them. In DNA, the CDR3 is TGTGCCAGCAGCGTAGTACTGGGGGGCGAGCAGTACTTC. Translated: CASSVVLGGEQYF.

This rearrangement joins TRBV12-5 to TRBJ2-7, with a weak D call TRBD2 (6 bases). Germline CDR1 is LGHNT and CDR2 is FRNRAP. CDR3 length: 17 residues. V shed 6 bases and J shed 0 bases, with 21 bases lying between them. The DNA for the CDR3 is TGTGCTAGTGGCAAACCCCAGCGGGCGGGACCCTCCTACGAGCAGTACTTC. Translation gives CASGKPQRAGPSYEQYF.